A single sample is the source of the 10 T cell receptor beta chains below, sequenced in a study of blood T cells in healthy people across ages. A second PCR, run for roughly 7 to 11 cycles, used a sample-barcoded 5' primer plus a J-beta primer mix. A single record per CDR3 protein comes from TCRdb applying MiXCR to the 5' RACE reads. The table lists roughly 800,000 distinct CDR3 sequences, over 45% of them singletons, with around 20% in the top ten. Sequencing used blood. Receptors were obtained from a man aged 25-45 years in good health.

The V gene is TRBV2, the J gene TRBJ2-5; perhaps D is TRBD1 or TRBD2 (5 bases each). Germline CDR1 and CDR2: SNHLY and FYNNEI. CDR3 size: 14 residues. The ends were cut back, 6 bases at V and 5 bases at J, with 16 bases in the middle. The CDR3 DNA reads as TGTGCCAGCAGGTGGGACGGACCACAGGAGACCCAGTACTTC. As protein: CASRWDGPQETQYF.

This clonotype occurred a few times. The rearrangement uses TRBV7-9 and TRBJ2-1; 9 positions match TRBD1. The CDR3 length is 16 residues. V lost 0 bases, J lost 7 bases, and 7 bases stayed unmatched. Looked up from germline, CDR1 is SEHNR and CDR2 is FQNEAQ (reference sequence). CDR3 sequence reads: CASSLAQQGARNEQFF. CDR3 DNA sequence: TGTGCCAGCAGCTTAGCCCAACAGGGGGCGAGGAATGAGCAGTTCTTC.

In this sample, this clonotype turned up a few times. This chain links TRBV30 with TRBJ1-1; D remains ambiguous. This CDR3 is 14 amino acids long. The germline CDR1 and CDR2 sequences are GTSNPN and SVGIG (reference sequence). Trimming shortened V by 2 bases and J by 0 bases, and 10 bases separated the two germline ends. The CDR3 DNA sequence: TGTGCCTGGAGTAGGGATTCGGTGAACACTGAAGCTTTCTTT. Translation: CAWSRDSVNTEAFF.

The rearrangement links TRBV30 to TRBJ2-1; possibly TRBD2 for D (5 bases). Trimming shortened V by 6 bases and J by 3 bases, and 15 bases separated the two germline ends. Germline assignment: CDR1 GTSNPN and CDR2 SVGIG (reference sequence). This CDR3 has 14 amino acids. The CDR3 reads CACIGEGDYNEQFF. CDR3 sequence (DNA): TGTGCCTGTATCGGAGAGGGAGACTACAATGAGCAGTTCTTC.

This clonotype was counted a few times. This chain joins TRBV4-2 and TRBJ2-3; no clear D gene. The CDR3 has 16 amino acids. CDR1 is LGHNA, CDR2 YNFKEQ, per germline. Trimming took 1 base from V and 0 from J, leaving 11 bases between them. The CDR3 loop reads CASSQVVAQSTDTQYF. In DNA form, the CDR3 reads TGTGCCAGCAGCCAAGTTGTGGCACAAAGCACAGATACGCAGTATTTT.

The J gene is TRBJ2-3, the V gene TRBV4-3, with D uncertain. The CDR3 contains 16 residues. The germline V gene encodes CDR1 LGHNA and CDR2 YSLEER. V was trimmed by 4 bases and J by 4 bases, leaving 18 bases between them. For the CDR3, the DNA is TGCGCCAGCAGCCTTCTGGGTAGTACTGGGGCAGATACGCAGTATTTT. As protein: CASSLLGSTGADTQYF.

The chain links TRBV27 to TRBJ2-1; 8 bases fit TRBD2. V shed 3 bases, J shed 6 bases, and the junction held 10 bases outside the gene matches. The germline V gene encodes CDR1 MNHEY and CDR2 SMNVEV (reference sequence). The CDR3 totals 16 residues. CDR3 bases: TGTGCCAGCAGTTTGACCGGGGGGGCTCTCCTCAATGAGCAGTTCTTC. This codes for CASSLTGGALLNEQFF.

This clonotype was seen only a few times. This chain uses TRBV20-1 with TRBJ2-7; D unclear. Looked up from germline, CDR1 is DFQATT and CDR2 is SNEGSKA (reference sequence). Trimming removed 4 bases at V and 4 bases at J, with 17 bases between. This CDR3 is built from 14 residues. CDR3 DNA sequence: TGCAGTGCTATTGGCACAGTGGGCGAATACGAGCAGTACTTC. Protein: CSAIGTVGEYEQYF.

This rearrangement joins TRBV2 to TRBJ1-6; possibly TRBD1 for D (5 bases). This CDR3 has 14 amino acids. Looked up from germline, CDR1 is SNHLY and CDR2 is FYNNEI. V dropped 8 bases and J dropped 8 bases, with 16 bases sitting between them. CDR3: CASGIQGGYSPLHF. As DNA, the CDR3 is TGTGCCAGCGGCATCCAGGGCGGATATTCACCCCTCCACTTT.

Comment on this clonotype: It may be a read error: a sequence one base away is much more abundant. J is TRBJ2-7 and V is TRBV20-1; tentatively, D is TRBD2 (5 bases). V was clipped by 6 bases and J by 0 bases, with 12 bases between them. The CDR3 runs to 13 residues. CDR1 is DFQATT, CDR2 SNEGSKA, per germline (reference sequence). This CDR3 reads CSADEDSSYEQYF. DNA of the CDR3: TGCAGTGCCGATGAGGACTCCTCCTACGAGCAGTACTTC.